The present T cell receptor beta chain was sequenced within a study of cytomegalovirus exposure and HLA in healthy donors. Across the whole study: Among around 200 million T cells, an earlier analysis found roughly 100 million unique TCR beta sequences.

Germline-derived CDR1 and CDR2 are SGHRS and YFSETQ. The CDR3 extends over 16 amino acids. V lost 0 bases and J lost 8, with 17 bases in between. The PCR made use of 60 Vbeta and 13 Jbeta primers. Produced via immunoSEQ multiplex PCR; TCRdb's table is partial and in-frame only. The sample yields about 120,000 clones, approximately 80% seen once. The V and J genes are TRBV5-1 and TRBJ1-4; D unclear. What was sequenced was PBMCs. The origin of this receptor is a woman between 25 and 40 years old in good health and CMV-seronegative. CDR3 sequence: CASSLAFGVSTEKLFF. The CDR3 nucleotides read TGCGCCAGCAGCTTGGCCTTCGGGGTTAGTACGGAAAAACTGTTTTTT. Supplemented by reference TRBV5-1 and TRBJ1-4, the full variable domain reads KAGVTQTPRYLIKTRGQQVTLSCSPISGHRSVSWYQQTPGQGLQFLFEYFSETQRNKGNFPGRFSGRQFSNSRSEMNVSTLELGDSALYLCASSLAFGVSTEKLFFGSGTQLSVL.